A single sample gave rise to the 21 T cell receptor beta chains below, sequenced in a study of blood T cell repertoires in COVID-19 (dated by TCRdb to about 2020). Libraries came from the immunoSEQ multiplex PCR assay. Entries here come from immuneACCESS through TCRdb and include only in-frame sequences with V and J called. Some clones fail to appear in such tables; in the studies checked, an unresolved V gene covers under half of the shortfall, and the cause of the remainder is unknown. The sample contains 170,000 or so clones, 78% of them found a single time. The ten largest clones capture roughly 17% of the sample. Sequenced: PBMCs or T cells enriched from blood (not recorded which). All receptors derive from a woman aged 45-60 years who had recovered from COVID-19.

This chain uses TRBV6-2 or TRBV6-3 with TRBJ2-1; D is perhaps TRBD1 (6 bases). The CDR3 is 13 amino acids. The germline V gene encodes CDR1 MNHEY and CDR2 SVGEGT. Trimming stripped 6 bases from V and 13 bases from J, with 19 bases between. The DNA of the CDR3 is TGTGCCAGCAGCCTCGGGTCTAAGACAGGTCAGTTCTTC. The encoded protein is CASSLGSKTGQFF.

The chain employs TRBV7-3 and TRBJ2-5; 7 positions match TRBD1. J was trimmed by 7 bases and V by 5 bases; bases with no gene match: 7. Germline V gene sequence: CDR1 SGHTA, CDR2 FQGTGA. This CDR3 spans 13 amino acids. CDR3 DNA sequence: TGTGCCAGCAGCCCGACAGGGTCGGGGACCCAGTACTTC. This sequence encodes CASSPTGSGTQYF. Looking up the rest from reference TRBV7-3 and TRBJ2-5 gives the full variable domain: GAGVSQTPSNKVTEKGKYVELRCDPISGHTALYWYRQSLGQGPEFLIYFQGTGAADDSGLPNDRFFAVRPEGSVSTLKIQRTERGDSAVYLCASSPTGSGTQYFGPGTRLLVL.

The chain combines TRBV6-6 with TRBJ2-5; TRBD1 is a possible D gene (7 bases). Germline loops: CDR1 MNHNY, CDR2 SVGAGI (reference sequence). Trimming took off 6 bases at V and 14 bases at J, with 19 bases between the two ends. The CDR3 length is 12 residues. This chain's CDR3 is CASSPGDREVYF. For the CDR3, the DNA is TGTGCCAGCAGCCCCGGCGACAGGGAGGTTTACTTC.

The gene calls are TRBV9 and TRBJ2-1; 10 positions agree with TRBD2. Germline V CDR1 and CDR2: SGDLS, YYNGEE. V was clipped by 0 bases and J by 4 bases; unmatched bases: 4. The CDR3 consists of 16 residues. DNA of the CDR3: TGTGCCAGCAGCGTAGTTTGGACTAGCGGATACAATGAGCAGTTCTTC. It translates to CASSVVWTSGYNEQFF.

The chain has TRBV5-4 and TRBJ2-5; 7 bases align to TRBD1. After removal of 0 bases from V and 3 bases from J, the junction contained 8 bases not matched to a gene. The CDR3 sequence is 16 residues long. Per germline, CDR1 SGHNT and CDR2 YYREEE (reference sequence). DNA for the CDR3: TGTGCCAGCAGCTTGGGGGCGACAGGGAATAAAGAGACCCAGTACTTC. Translation: CASSLGATGNKETQYF.

The rearrangement uses TRBV23-1 and TRBJ2-6, with a tentative D call TRBD2 (7 bases). TRBV23-1 is identified as an open reading frame with a role that is uncertain. This CDR3 is 16 amino acids long. The V and J ends lost 2 bases and 2 bases respectively, with 10 bases between them. This chain's CDR3 is CASSQRGATGANVLTF. The CDR3 DNA reads TGCGCCAGCAGTCAACGGGGGGCCACTGGGGCCAACGTCCTGACTTTC.

This chain joins TRBV4-1 and TRBJ1-5; TRBD1 is a possible D gene (6 bases). V gave up 4 bases and J gave up 0 bases, with 13 bases separating them. In germline, CDR1 is MGHRA, CDR2 YSYEKL. This CDR3 spans 16 amino acids. The CDR3 region has the DNA TGCGCCAGCAGCCCTTCGGACAGCTATAGCAATCAGCCCCAGCATTTT. Amino acid sequence: CASSPSDSYSNQPQHF.

The chain uses TRBV18 and TRBJ2-5; 8 bases are a match to TRBD1. Germline V gene sequence: CDR1 KGHSH, CDR2 LQKENI. The junction had 1 base not matched to a gene; V was cut back by 8 bases and J by 2 bases. CDR3 length: 12 residues. CDR3 sequence: CASGTGQETQYF. In nucleotides, the CDR3 is TGTGCCAGCGGGACAGGACAAGAGACCCAGTACTTC.

This clone showed up just once. The gene calls are TRBV15 and TRBJ1-6; perhaps TRBD1 as D (6 bases). Per germline, CDR1 LNHNV and CDR2 YYDKDF (reference sequence). The CDR3 length is 16 residues. The V end lost 5 bases, the J end lost 9 bases, and 20 bases lay between the germline ends. CDR3 residues: CATSSRIQGSRSPLHF. DNA for the CDR3: TGTGCCACCAGCTCACGAATTCAGGGGAGTCGTTCACCCCTCCACTTT.

This chain connects TRBV7-2 to TRBJ2-7; D gene unclear. Trimming cost V 2 bases and J 0 bases, with 8 bases left between them. The germline V gene encodes CDR1 SGHTA and CDR2 FQGNSA. The CDR3 has 14 amino acids. The CDR3 region is CASSLTRSSYEQYF. CDR3 bases: TGTGCCAGCAGCTTAACCAGATCCTCCTACGAGCAGTACTTC.

The rearrangement joins TRBV12-3 or TRBV12-4 to TRBJ2-1, with D maybe TRBD2 (6 bases). Between the trimmed V and J ends, which lost 3 bases and 5 bases, there was a span of 8 bases. This CDR3 has 13 amino acids. CDR3 sequence: CASSFGGNNEQFF. CDR3 in DNA: TGTGCCAGCAGTTTTGGAGGGAACAATGAGCAGTTCTTC.

The V gene is TRBV7-9, the J gene TRBJ2-7; 9 bases line up with TRBD1. Germline CDR1 reads SEHNR; CDR2 reads FQNEAQ (reference sequence). The CDR3 has 15 amino acids. After removal of 5 bases from V and 8 bases from J, the junction contained 13 bases not matched to a gene. The CDR3 DNA reads as TGTGCCAGCAGCCCCTCGCGGGACAGGGTGATCCAGCAGTACTTC. Its protein product is CASSPSRDRVIQQYF.

In its sample, this clone was seen once. The chain has TRBV7-6 and TRBJ2-5, with 10 bases matching TRBD1. Germline loops: CDR1 SGHVS, CDR2 FNYEAQ. This CDR3 comprises 14 residues. V lost 5 bases and J lost 3; bases outside the gene matches: 3. DNA of the CDR3: TGTGCCAGCAGCCGGGGACAGGGGAAAGAGACCCAGTACTTC. Encoded protein: CASSRGQGKETQYF.

The chain carries TRBV7-7 and TRBJ2-3, with 10 bases aligning to TRBD1. CDR3 length equals 15 residues. Per the germline V gene, CDR1 is SSHAT and CDR2 is FNYEAQ (reference sequence). After removal of 5 bases from V and 6 bases from J, the junction contained 8 bases not matched to a gene. CDR3 DNA sequence: TGTGCCAGCAGCCACCGGACAGGGGGGAGGGATACGCAGTATTTT. Translation gives CASSHRTGGRDTQYF. Drawing the rest from reference TRBV7-7 and TRBJ2-3, the complete variable domain is GAGVSQSPRYKVTKRGQDVTLRCDPISSHATLYWYQQALGQGPEFLTYFNYEAQPDKSGLPSDRFSAERPEGSISTLTIQRTEQRDSAMYRCASSHRTGGRDTQYFGPGTRLTVL.

This chain connects TRBV5-6 to TRBJ2-7, with TRBD2 matching 14 bases. CDR1 SGHDT and CDR2 YYEEEE come from the germline V gene. V trimming: 4 bases; J trimming: 3 bases; junction bases outside the gene matches: 9. The CDR3 is made up of 17 amino acids. The CDR3 loop reads CASSLGTSGRYIYEQYF. CDR3 DNA: TGTGCCAGCAGCCTAGGGACTAGCGGGAGATATATCTACGAGCAGTACTTC.

The genes are TRBV7-6 and TRBJ1-5; 10 bases align to TRBD1. V lost 4 bases, J lost 0 bases, and 12 bases stayed unmatched. Germline V gives CDR1 SGHVS, CDR2 FNYEAQ. The CDR3 is 19 residues long. DNA of the CDR3: TGTGCCAGCAGCTCGCCACCGGGACAGGGGCCAGTTAGCAATCAGCCCCAGCATTTT. Translation gives CASSSPPGQGPVSNQPQHF.

The chain recombines TRBV28 with TRBJ2-3; 7 nucleotides match TRBD2. Germline V CDR1 and CDR2: MDHEN, SYDVKM. The CDR3 extends over 16 amino acids. J lost 1 base, V lost 8 bases, and 12 bases had no gene match. This chain's CDR3 is CASGGRAAFGTDTQYF. In nucleotides, the CDR3 is TGTGCCAGCGGTGGGAGGGCCGCATTTGGCACAGATACGCAGTATTTT.

This clone was observed a single time. The V call is TRBV29-1, the J call TRBJ2-5; D may be TRBD2 (5 bases). The V end was cut by 1 base, the J end by 4 bases, with 10 bases between. CDR1 is SQVTM, CDR2 ANQGSEA, per germline. The CDR3 is 13 residues long. The CDR3 loop is CSVEGLGRETQYF. CDR3 bases: TGCAGCGTTGAAGGGTTAGGGAGAGAGACCCAGTACTTC.

V is TRBV4-2 and J is TRBJ2-1, with TRBD2 matching 13 bases. The germline V gene encodes CDR1 LGHNA and CDR2 YNFKEQ. Unmatched junction bases numbered 16, after V lost 0 bases and J lost 8 bases. The CDR3 consists of 20 residues. CDR3 bases: TGTGCCAGCAGCCAAGATGGGGTCACCTTGACTAGCGGGAGGATGGATGAGCAGTTCTTC. Protein sequence: CASSQDGVTLTSGRMDEQFF.

The J gene is TRBJ2-7, the V gene TRBV23-1; TRBD1 matches at 9 bases. TRBV23-1 has ORF status, its function being uncertain. The CDR3 consists of 16 residues. With V trimmed by 4 bases and J by 1 base, 8 bases remained unmatched. This chain's CDR3 is CASSLSDRGISYEQYF. Written as DNA, the CDR3 is TGCGCCAGCAGTCTATCCGACAGGGGGATTTCCTACGAGCAGTACTTC.

J is TRBJ2-1 and V is TRBV14, with D possibly matching TRBD2 (6 bases). The CDR3 is 16 residues long. Trimming took 6 bases from V and 5 from J, leaving 20 bases between them. Germline lookup yields CDR1 SGHDN and CDR2 FVKESK. CDR3 nucleotide sequence: TGTGCCAGCAGTCAAAGAGGGTTAGCGGCAGACAATGAGCAGTTCTTC. Residues: CASSQRGLAADNEQFF. Looking up the rest from reference TRBV14 and TRBJ2-1 gives the full variable domain: EAGVTQFPSHSVIEKGQTVTLRCDPISGHDNLYWYRRVMGKEIKFLLHFVKESKQDESGMPNNRFLAERTGGTYSTLKVQPAELEDSGVYFCASSQRGLAADNEQFFGPGTRLTVL.